The 18 T cell receptor beta chains below all came from one sample that was sequenced in a study of vaccination and CD4 T cells after COVID-19. These TCRs are of unknown antigen specificity. Scientists ran DNA taken from cultured CD4+ T cells through the Oncomine TCR Beta short-read assay for sequencing. MiXCR was run by TCRdb on the PCR reads, yielding one entry per CDR3 protein. Among more than 6,000 distinct CDR3 sequences listed, approximately 70% were seen once. As for treatment: approximately 9-day PBMC culture with coronavirus spike peptide pools or control peptides (ViraFEST assay). The sequenced sample was cultured CD4+ T cells from blood, obtained after SARS-CoV-2 vaccination. The receptors were sampled from a human donor with COVID-19.

The rearrangement joins TRBV27 to TRBJ2-1; the match to TRBD1 covers 9 bases. Unmatched junction bases numbered 7, after V lost 5 bases and J lost 5 bases. Germline CDR1 is MNHEY and CDR2 is SMNVEV (reference sequence). CDR3 length: 15 amino acids. In nucleotides, the CDR3 is TGTGCCAGCAGTGAGGGACAGGGTTTCAACAATGAGCAGTTCTTC. Protein product: CASSEGQGFNNEQFF.

V is TRBV6-1 and J is TRBJ1-2; D remains ambiguous. Per the germline V gene, CDR1 is MNHNS and CDR2 is SASEGT. The V end was cut by 6 bases, the J end by 1 base, with 9 bases between. This CDR3 is 13 amino acids long. CDR3 in amino acids: CASRHGDNYGYTF. The CDR3 region has the DNA TGTGCCAGCAGGCACGGAGATAACTATGGCTACACCTTC.

In DNA, the CDR3 is TGTGCCAGCAGCCGTCGGGATAATAGCGGGCAGCCTGGGAACGAGCAGTACTTC. This translates into CASSRRDNSGQPGNEQYF. V is TRBV7-2 and J is TRBJ2-7; 7 bases fit TRBD2. The V gene end was trimmed by 5 bases and the J gene end by 5 bases; junction bases not matched to a gene: 21. Germline V gene sequence: CDR1 SGHTA, CDR2 FQGNSA. The CDR3 is made up of 18 amino acids.

CDR3 bases: TGTGCCAGCAGTCGCAGGGGTGGGGATCAGCCCCAGCATTTT. Translation: CASSRRGGDQPQHF. The rearrangement links TRBV12-3 or TRBV12-4 to TRBJ1-5; tentatively, D is TRBD1 (6 bases). This CDR3 is built from 14 residues. V lost 5 bases and J 5 bases, leaving 13 bases between the germline ends.

This clonotype was seen only a few times. The rearrangement joins TRBV7-9 to TRBJ2-7; D is ambiguous. Between the trimmed V and J ends, which lost 0 bases and 6 bases, there was a span of 6 bases. CDR1 and CDR2 from the germline V gene are SEHNR and FQNEAQ (reference sequence). The CDR3 has 12 residues. The CDR3 coding sequence is TGTGCCAGCAGCTTAGCGAAAGGCGAGCAGTACTTC. This codes for CASSLAKGEQYF.

In its sample, this clonotype was seen a few times. V usage is TRBV20-1 and J usage is TRBJ2-6; D unresolved. The CDR3 is made up of 15 amino acids. Trimming pared 2 bases from V and 0 bases from J, leaving 8 bases between. Germline V gene data show CDR1 as DFQATT and CDR2 as SNEGSKA (reference sequence). CDR3 DNA sequence: TGCAGTGCTAGACCAGACCCCTCTGGGGCCAACGTCCTGACTTTC. This gives the protein CSARPDPSGANVLTF.

In this sample, this clonotype turned up a few times. The V gene is TRBV7-8, the J gene TRBJ1-2; possible D gene TRBD1, 6 bases. CDR1 and CDR2 from the germline V gene are SGHVS and FQNEAQ. The CDR3 has 18 residues. V lost 4 bases, J lost 0 bases, and 21 bases lay in between. CDR3 in amino acids: CASSSEGRTGQPNYGYTF. In DNA form, the CDR3 reads TGTGCCAGCAGCTCGGAGGGAAGAACAGGGCAACCTAACTATGGCTACACCTTC.

J is TRBJ1-5 and V is TRBV20-1, with 7 bases aligning to TRBD1. Germline V gene lookup returns CDR1 DFQATT and CDR2 SNEGSKA (reference sequence). The CDR3 is 13 amino acids. The ends lost 3 bases at V and 6 bases at J; junction bases unmatched: 5. CDR3 sequence reads: CSASTGDFQPQHF. In DNA, the CDR3 is TGCAGTGCTAGTACAGGGGATTTTCAGCCCCAGCATTTT.

V usage is TRBV6-1 and J usage is TRBJ1-2; no firm D call. This CDR3 comprises 13 residues. V shed 2 bases and J shed 8 bases, with 12 bases lying between them. Per the germline V gene, CDR1 is MNHNS and CDR2 is SASEGT. Written as DNA, the CDR3 is TGTGCCAGCAGTGAACTTAAAAGCTACGGCTACACCTTC. Amino acids: CASSELKSYGYTF.

Here the CDR3 reads CASSLAGGGQPQHF. CDR3 DNA sequence: TGTGCCAGCAGTTTAGCAGGGGGCGGTCAGCCCCAGCATTTT. V usage is TRBV12-3 or TRBV12-4 and J usage is TRBJ1-5; 7 bases agree with TRBD1. The ends lost 0 bases at V and 6 bases at J; junction bases unmatched: 2. The CDR3 contains 14 residues.

The chain employs TRBV7-3 and TRBJ2-7; 8 positions agree with TRBD1. Germline V gene data show CDR1 as SGHTA and CDR2 as FQGTGA. The J segment lost 5 bases and the V segment lost 4 bases, leaving 4 bases of the junction unmatched. CDR3 length: 13 amino acids. The DNA for the CDR3 is TGTGCCAGCAGCTGGACAGGGTCCGACGAGCAGTACTTC. Translated, it gives CASSWTGSDEQYF.

The chain uses TRBV7-6 and TRBJ2-5, with a tentative D call TRBD2 (6 bases). CDR1 and CDR2 (germline): SGHVS, FNYEAQ. The V end was cut by 7 bases, the J end by 5 bases, with 14 bases between. This CDR3 spans 13 amino acids. CDR3 DNA sequence: TGTGCCAGCACCCTGGCGGGGAGGGAGACCCAGTACTTC. Protein sequence: CASTLAGRETQYF. The variable domain in full, completed from reference TRBV7-6 and TRBJ2-5, reads GAGVSQSPRYKVTKRGQDVALRCDPISGHVSLYWYRQALGQGPEFLTYFNYEAQQDKSGLPNDRFSAERPEGSISTLTIQRTEQRDSAMYRCASTLAGRETQYFGPGTRLLVL.

The V and J genes are TRBV24-1 and TRBJ2-1; D is possibly TRBD1 (5 bases). The germline V and J ends were trimmed by 3 bases and 5 bases, with 7 bases remaining between them. The CDR3 is 13 residues long. Germline values: CDR1 KGHDR, CDR2 SFDVKD. The CDR3 DNA reads as TGTGCCACCAGTGATGGCAGGGACAATGAGCAGTTCTTC. Translated: CATSDGRDNEQFF.

This clonotype has more than one count but fewer than ten. The V gene is TRBV20-1, the J gene TRBJ1-6; no firm D call. Trimming pared 7 bases from V and 0 bases from J, leaving 10 bases between. The CDR3 has 14 amino acids. Germline CDR1 and CDR2: DFQATT and SNEGSKA (reference sequence). CDR3 in amino acids: CSVDKPSYNSPLHF. The CDR3 DNA is TGCAGTGTCGACAAACCCTCCTATAATTCACCCCTCCACTTT.

This chain connects TRBV6-2 or TRBV6-3 to TRBJ2-2; D remains unclear. The V gene lost 4 bases and the J gene lost 0 bases, with 6 bases spanning the gap. The CDR3 sequence is 14 residues long. Germline assignment: CDR1 MNHEY and CDR2 SVGEGT. The DNA for the CDR3 is TGTGCCAGCAGTTCAAATACGAACACCGGGGAGCTGTTTTTT. It translates to CASSSNTNTGELFF.

The gene calls are TRBV7-2 and TRBJ1-5; no definite D call. Trimming took off 1 base at V and 5 bases at J, with 6 bases between the two ends. The CDR3 runs 13 residues. Germline V gives CDR1 SGHTA, CDR2 FQGNSA. CDR3 nucleotides: TGTGCCAGCAGCTTAGGCGGGGATCAGCCCCAGCATTTT. Translated, it gives CASSLGGDQPQHF.

This chain uses TRBV1 with TRBJ2-7. TRBV1 is noted as a pseudogene. The CDR3 runs to 16 residues. CDR3 loop: CTSSPCVSTASYEQYF. CDR3 nucleotides: TGCACCAGCAGCCCATGTGTAAGTACAGCCTCCTACGAGCAGTACTTC.

This clonotype was observed a few times. The gene calls are TRBV7-8 and TRBJ1-1; 9 bases are a match to TRBD1. Germline V CDR1 and CDR2: SGHVS, FQNEAQ. The J segment lost 1 base and the V segment lost 1 base, leaving 4 bases of the junction unmatched. The CDR3 consists of 16 residues. The CDR3 sequence is CASSLGGGQGNTEAFF. CDR3 nucleotides: TGTGCCAGCAGCTTAGGAGGGGGACAGGGGAACACTGAAGCTTTCTTT.